A single T cell receptor beta chain is shown here with its context. Its antigen is unidentified. This record comes from a study of CD8+CD57+ T cells in acquired aplastic anemia. Across the whole study: CD4+ and CD8+ cells, once sorted, gave DNA averaging approximately 3.3 ug. For CD4+ cells, healthy donors had an average of approximately 9.8 million reads.

V was pared by 9 bases and J by 2 bases, with 13 bases between. CDR1 is SNHLY, CDR2 FYNNEI, per germline. CDR3 length equals 14 residues. Template material for TCR beta VDJ and CDR3 profiling consisted of genomic DNA. TCRdb re-analysed the reads in MiXCR, keeping a single row per CDR3 protein. The data hold about 160,000 distinct CDR3 sequences, with approximately 44% observed a single time. Points from the study as a whole: Statistical testing detected no significant gap in CD8+ Simpson's diversity between patients and controls. Patients and controls shared twenty-nine CD8+ CDR3 sequences, highly expressed in patients.

The chain recombines TRBV2 with TRBJ1-4, with D unresolved. The sequenced sample was sorted CD4+, CD8+, or CD8+CD57+ T cells (not recorded which) from PBMCs. The TCR originated in a human donor in good health. The CDR3 region is CASKSTGTNEKLFF. The CDR3 DNA reads as TGTGCCAGTAAGAGTACTGGTACTAATGAAAAACTGTTTTTT. Looking up the rest from reference TRBV2 and TRBJ1-4 gives the full variable domain: EPEVTQTPSHQVTQMGQEVILRCVPISNHLYFYWYRQILGQKVEFLVSFYNNEISEKSEIFDDQFSVERPDGSNFTLKIRSTKLEDSAMYFCASKSTGTNEKLFFGSGTQLSVL.